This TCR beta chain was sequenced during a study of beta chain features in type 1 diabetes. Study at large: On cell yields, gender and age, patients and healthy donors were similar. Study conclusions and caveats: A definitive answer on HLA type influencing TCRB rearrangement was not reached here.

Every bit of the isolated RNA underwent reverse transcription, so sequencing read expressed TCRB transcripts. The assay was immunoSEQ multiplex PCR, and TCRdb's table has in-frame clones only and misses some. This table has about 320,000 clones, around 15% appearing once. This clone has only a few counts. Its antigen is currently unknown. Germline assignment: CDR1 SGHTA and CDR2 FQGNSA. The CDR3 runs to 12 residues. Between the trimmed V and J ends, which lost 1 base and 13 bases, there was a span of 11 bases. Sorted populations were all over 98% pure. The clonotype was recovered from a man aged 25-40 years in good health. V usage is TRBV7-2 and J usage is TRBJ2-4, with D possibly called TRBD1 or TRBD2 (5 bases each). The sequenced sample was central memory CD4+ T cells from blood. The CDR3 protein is CASSLVSGAQYF. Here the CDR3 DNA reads TGTGCCAGCAGCTTAGTTTCCGGGGCCCAGTACTTC.